This T cell receptor beta chain stems from a study of PD-1 blockade in classical Hodgkin lymphoma. As for the study in general: Each patient was given nivolumab 3 mg/kg through a vein every 2 weeks. Study results and caveats: At C4D1, TCR diversity had climbed significantly for CD4+ cells, though not for CD8+ cells. Those achieving complete response showed baseline diversity like newly diagnosed patients. Underlying causes for the observed repertoire differences were not defined, possibly disease activity or prior therapy.

Profiled with immunoSEQ multiplex PCR; TCRdb holds only in-frame clones, not every one. The sample lists 60,000 or so clones, roughly nine tenths occurring once. V lost 8 bases and J lost 3; bases outside the gene matches: 10. The CDR3 totals 16 residues. CDR1 and CDR2 from the germline V gene are SGHAT and FQNNGV. Patients all relapsed after autologous stem cell transplantation, and there was variation in brentuximab vedotin exposure. On this clone: The antigen remains unidentified.

Sequencing was performed on peripheral blood mononuclear cells (PBMCs), taken at baseline. V and J are TRBV11-2 and TRBJ2-1; 10 nucleotides align to TRBD2. The TCR sequence derives from a human donor with classical Hodgkin lymphoma. The CDR3 region is CASRASGGQNYNEQFF. CDR3 coding DNA: TGTGCCAGCCGCGCTAGCGGGGGCCAAAACTACAATGAGCAGTTCTTC.